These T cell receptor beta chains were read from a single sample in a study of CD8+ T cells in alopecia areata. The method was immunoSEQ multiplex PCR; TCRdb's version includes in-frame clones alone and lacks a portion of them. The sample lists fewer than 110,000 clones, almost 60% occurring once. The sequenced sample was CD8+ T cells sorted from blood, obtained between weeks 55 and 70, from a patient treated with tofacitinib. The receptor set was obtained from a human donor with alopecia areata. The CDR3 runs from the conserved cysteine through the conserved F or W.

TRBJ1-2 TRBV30 CAWEGRGSGYTF
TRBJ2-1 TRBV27 CASSLGGGNEQFF
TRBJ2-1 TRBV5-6 CASSLGQGAYEQFF
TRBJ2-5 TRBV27 CASSPLRETETQYF
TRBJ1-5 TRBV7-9 CASSSLNQPQHF
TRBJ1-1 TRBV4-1 CASSQGETGIGTEAFF
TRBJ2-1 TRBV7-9 CASNPSGRTVSWIDEQFF
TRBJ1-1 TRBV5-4 CATRIFDGNTEAFF
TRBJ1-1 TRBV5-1 CASTGDSSMNTEAFF
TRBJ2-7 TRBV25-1 CASSGREQYF
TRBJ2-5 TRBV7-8 CASSSLAGGLRPETQYF
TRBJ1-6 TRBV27 CASSPGQNYNSPLHF
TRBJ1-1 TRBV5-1 CASSSGQGRWVNTEAFF
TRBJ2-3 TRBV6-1 CASNRLADTQYF
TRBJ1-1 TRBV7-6 CASSQSNTEAFF
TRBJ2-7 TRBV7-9 CASSLAILDYEQYF
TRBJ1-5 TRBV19 CASSKGPRGVTSNQPQHF
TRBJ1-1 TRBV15 CATSRARGPRNTEAFF
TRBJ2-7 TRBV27 CASMTGTGFYEQYF
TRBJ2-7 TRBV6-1 CATRGDSSYEQYF
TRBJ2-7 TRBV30 CAWSVQFGEQYF
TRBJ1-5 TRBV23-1 CASSYRNNQPQHF
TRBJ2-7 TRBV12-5 CASDGTGGTYEQYF
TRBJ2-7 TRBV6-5 CASSYGGQGGYEQYF
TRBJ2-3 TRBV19 CASSHDRASTDTQYF
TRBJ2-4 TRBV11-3 CASSDNFQGVSAKNIQYF
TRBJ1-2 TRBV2 CASMGRLDYGYTF
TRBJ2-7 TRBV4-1 CASSQDEDHYEQYF
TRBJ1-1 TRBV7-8 CASSPRGRVNTEAFF
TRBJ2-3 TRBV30 CAWRASGADTQYF
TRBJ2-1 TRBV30 CAWVQGTGNEQFF
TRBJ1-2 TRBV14 CASSQDIGDPTYGYTF
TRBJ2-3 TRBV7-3 CASSSGIGGSDTQYF
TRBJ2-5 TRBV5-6 CASSPRDTNPSETQYF
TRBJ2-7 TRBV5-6 CASSSGRGSYEQYF
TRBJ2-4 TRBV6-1 CASSETNRGGDIQYF
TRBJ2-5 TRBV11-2 CASSFIGGTYQETQYF
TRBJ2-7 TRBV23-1 CASTLDRGRGYEQYF
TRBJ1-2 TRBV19 CASAPTASYGYTF
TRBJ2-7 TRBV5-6 CASRPRRNGASFSYEQYF
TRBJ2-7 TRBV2 CASSVSDGGGEQYF
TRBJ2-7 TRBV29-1 CSVVVGAYSYEQYF
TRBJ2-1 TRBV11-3 CASSSPSFGSSYNEQFF
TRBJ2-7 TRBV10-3 CAISESSRRVYEQYF
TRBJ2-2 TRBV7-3 CASSPRELAAPGELFF
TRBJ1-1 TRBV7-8 CASSLEGDTNTEAFF
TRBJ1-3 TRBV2 CASRDTPFSGNTIYF
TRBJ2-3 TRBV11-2 CASSSAGTSTDTQYF
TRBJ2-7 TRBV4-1 CASSQAGTLYEQYF
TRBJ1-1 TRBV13 CASSLGGRTEAFF
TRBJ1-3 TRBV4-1 CASSQVGLSGNTIYF
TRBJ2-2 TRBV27 CASSFAGASTGELFF
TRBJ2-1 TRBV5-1 CASSPNDRDQFF
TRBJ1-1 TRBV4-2 CASSQDFTEAFF
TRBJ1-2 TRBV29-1 CSVVRAGDYGYTF
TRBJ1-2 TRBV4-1 CASSQGGDGYTF
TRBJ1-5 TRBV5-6 CASSPGTVSNQPQHF
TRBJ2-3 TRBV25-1 CASSGGRGTDTQYF
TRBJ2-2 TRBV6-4 CASTDSPGLAGGPVDTGELFF
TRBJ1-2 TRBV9 CASSPGGTSGYTF